These 27 T cell receptor beta chains share one sample of origin, sequenced in a study of T cell responses to AZD1222 COVID-19 vaccine. The protocol was immunoSEQ multiplex PCR, while the TCRdb copy is restricted to in-frame clones and leaves out a portion. The sample shows 120,000 or so clones, 80% to 90% of them seen only once. The specimen comprised peripheral blood, sampled 28 days after the second AZD1222 dose. These receptors were collected from an adult who received the AZD1222 COVID-19 vaccine.

In its sample, this clone was seen a few times. The chain recombines TRBV4-1 with TRBJ2-4, with D perhaps TRBD1 or TRBD2 (5 bases each). CDR1 MGHRA and CDR2 YSYEKL come from the germline V gene. The ends were cut back, 3 bases at V and 3 bases at J, with 15 bases in the middle. The CDR3 covers 16 residues. In nucleotides, the CDR3 is TGCGCCAGCAGCCAGGGCAGCCAGAGGGGCAAAAACATTCAGTACTTC. As protein: CASSQGSQRGKNIQYF.

The chain has TRBV6-4 and TRBJ2-7; D remains ambiguous. Germline V gene lookup returns CDR1 MRHNA and CDR2 SNTAGT. V was cut by 2 bases and J by 2 bases, with 13 bases left in between. The length of the CDR3 is 15 residues. The CDR3 bases are TGTGCCAGCAGTGACCTTCCTGGGCCAGCCTACGAGCAGTACTTC. Its protein is CASSDLPGPAYEQYF.

V is TRBV6-5 and J is TRBJ1-1, with 8 nucleotides matching TRBD1. Losses at the gene ends were 7 bases for V and 10 bases for J; bases not matched to a gene: 5. Germline CDR1 and CDR2: MNHEY and SVGAGI. The CDR3 is 11 amino acids. CDR3 loop: CASTLGQGAFF. As DNA, the CDR3 is TGTGCCAGCACCCTCGGACAGGGAGCTTTCTTT.

The J gene is TRBJ2-7, the V gene TRBV2, with D maybe TRBD1 (5 bases). This CDR3 contains 13 residues. Trimming removed 3 bases at V and 3 bases at J, with 9 bases between. Germline assignment: CDR1 SNHLY and CDR2 FYNNEI. The CDR3 DNA is TGTGCCAGCAGTGATTTCACAGGCTACGAGCAGTACTTC. It specifies CASSDFTGYEQYF. The variable domain in full, with the rest retrieved from reference TRBV2 and TRBJ2-7, is EPEVTQTPSHQVTQMGQEVILRCVPISNHLYFYWYRQILGQKVEFLVSFYNNEISEKSEIFDDQFSVERPDGSNFTLKIRSTKLEDSAMYFCASSDFTGYEQYFGPGTRLTVT.

The V call is TRBV27, the J call TRBJ1-6; 9 bases are a match to TRBD1. Germline CDR1 and CDR2: MNHEY and SMNVEV (reference sequence). The J segment lost 2 bases and the V segment lost 0 bases, leaving 5 bases of the junction unmatched. The CDR3 length is 18 residues. The CDR3 protein is CASSLSGTGKTYNSPLHF. CDR3 nucleotide sequence: TGTGCCAGCAGTTTATCCGGGACAGGGAAGACCTATAATTCACCCCTCCACTTT.

This clone is a singleton in its sample. The chain has TRBV3-1 (or the pseudogene TRBV3-2) and TRBJ1-3; D is ambiguous. CDR3 size: 15 residues. The ends were cut back, 4 bases at V and 0 bases at J, with 10 bases in the middle. CDR1 is LGHDT and CDR2 is YNNKEL in the germline V gene (reference sequence). The CDR3 DNA sequence: TGTGCCAGCAGCCCCCGGGCCCCCTCTGGAAACACCATATATTTT. Amino acids: CASSPRAPSGNTIYF.

The chain links TRBV29-1 to TRBJ1-3, with TRBD1 as a possible D gene (5 bases). Germline V CDR1 and CDR2: SQVTM, ANQGSEA. The CDR3 has 13 residues. Between the trimmed V and J ends, which lost 3 bases and 4 bases, there was a span of 10 bases. The DNA of the CDR3 is TGCAGCGTTGACGGGGGTATGGGAAACACCATATATTTT. Translated, it gives CSVDGGMGNTIYF.

V and J are TRBV18 and TRBJ2-3; D not resolved. Germline V lookup: CDR1 KGHSH, CDR2 LQKENI. Trimming cost V 3 bases and J 2 bases, with 12 bases left between them. The CDR3 length is 15 residues. The CDR3 spells CASSPMDRTTDTQYF. In DNA form, the CDR3 reads TGTGCCAGCTCACCCATGGACCGAACCACAGATACGCAGTATTTT.

The DNA for the CDR3 is TGTGCCAGCAGTTTAGGGCCCAGTCAGCCCCAGCATTTT. This encodes CASSLGPSQPQHF. This rearrangement joins TRBV12-3 or TRBV12-4 to TRBJ1-5; no clear D gene. Trimming stripped 1 base from V and 6 bases from J, with 7 bases between. The CDR3 is made up of 13 amino acids.

The genes are TRBV5-1 and TRBJ2-7, with 9 nucleotides matching TRBD1. This CDR3 region has 14 residues. After removal of 1 base from V and 7 bases from J, the junction contained 6 bases not matched to a gene. CDR1 is SGHRS and CDR2 is YFSETQ in the germline V gene. This chain's CDR3 is CASSLRTGEGEQYF. DNA of the CDR3: TGCGCCAGCAGCTTGAGGACAGGGGAGGGGGAGCAGTACTTC.

This clone was seen a single time. The V and J genes are TRBV7-6 and TRBJ2-1; D uncertain. CDR3 size: 15 residues. Germline CDR1 SGHVS, CDR2 FNYEAQ. V lost 1 base, J lost 8 bases, and 15 bases lay in between. The CDR3 nucleotides read TGTGCCAGCAGCTTAGAAGTGGTGGCGTCGCATGAGCAGTTCTTC. Protein product: CASSLEVVASHEQFF.

This chain uses TRBV19 with TRBJ1-5; D may be TRBD1 (6 bases). CDR1 LNHDA and CDR2 SQIVND come from the germline V gene (reference sequence). There are 16 residues in the CDR3. Trimming removed 5 bases at V and 0 bases at J, with 14 bases between. The CDR3: CASSARGEASNQPQHF. The CDR3 bases are TGTGCCAGTAGTGCCAGGGGTGAGGCTAGCAATCAGCCCCAGCATTTT.

The chain is built from TRBV13 and TRBJ1-1; D might be TRBD1 (5 bases). Germline assignment: CDR1 PRHDT and CDR2 FYEKMQ (reference sequence). The CDR3 consists of 16 residues. Trimming took off 5 bases at V and 10 bases at J, with 26 bases between the two ends. The CDR3 is CASSLAEGRGDLGAFF. In DNA, the CDR3 is TGTGCCAGCAGCCTAGCAGAGGGGCGGGGTGACCTTGGAGCTTTCTTT. The full variable domain, rest sourced from reference TRBV13 and TRBJ1-1, is AAGVIQSPRHLIKEKRETATLKCYPIPRHDTVYWYQQGPGQDPQFLISFYEKMQSDKGSIPDRFSAQQFSDYHSELNMSSLELGDSALYFCASSLAEGRGDLGAFFGQGTRLTVV.

This sequence joins TRBV7-7 and TRBJ2-5, with 11 bases that match TRBD2. The CDR3 has 15 residues. With V trimmed by 5 bases and J by 4 bases, 6 bases remained unmatched. The germline gives CDR1 SSHAT, CDR2 FNYEAQ (reference sequence). The CDR3 spells CASSRGTSGGETQYF. CDR3 DNA sequence: TGTGCCAGCAGCCGGGGGACTAGCGGTGGAGAGACCCAGTACTTC.

The chain carries TRBV5-1 and TRBJ2-3, with 12 bases aligning to TRBD2. The length of the CDR3 is 17 residues. Germline V lookup: CDR1 SGHRS, CDR2 YFSETQ. V shed 0 bases, J shed 11 bases, and the junction held 13 bases outside the gene matches. The CDR3 coding sequence is TGCGCCAGCAGCTTGGCCCCGACTAGCGGGAGTGGGCCGGGGCAGTATTTT. This codes for CASSLAPTSGSGPGQYF. Together with reference TRBV5-1 and TRBJ2-3, the CDR3 gives the full variable domain: KAGVTQTPRYLIKTRGQQVTLSCSPISGHRSVSWYQQTPGQGLQFLFEYFSETQRNKGNFPGRFSGRQFSNSRSEMNVSTLELGDSALYLCASSLAPTSGSGPGQYFGPGTRLTVL.

This rearrangement joins TRBV18 to TRBJ1-1, with 7 bases fitting TRBD1. The CDR3 is made up of 14 amino acids. Losses at the gene ends were 10 bases for V and 4 bases for J; bases not matched to a gene: 12. Germline V gene lookup returns CDR1 KGHSH and CDR2 LQKENI. CDR3 sequence reads: CATTGSGFATEAFF. The DNA for the CDR3 is TGTGCCACGACAGGGTCGGGTTTCGCCACTGAAGCTTTCTTT.

The chain recombines TRBV4-1 with TRBJ1-5; D not resolved. Germline V gene data show CDR1 as MGHRA and CDR2 as YSYEKL. Trimming shortened V by 0 bases and J by 7 bases, and 16 bases separated the two germline ends. CDR3 size: 16 residues. In nucleotides, the CDR3 is TGCGCCAGCAGCCAAGAAGAGGCGGGGTATGGACAGCCCCAGCATTTT. Protein sequence: CASSQEEAGYGQPQHF.

The CDR3 sequence is CASSIQQGDEQFF. The CDR3 DNA sequence: TGTGCCAGCAGCATACAACAGGGCGATGAGCAGTTCTTC. The chain couples TRBV7-8 to TRBJ2-1, with TRBD1 as a possible D gene (6 bases). With 5 bases removed from V and 8 bases from J, the gap between germline ends came to 13 bases. In germline, CDR1 is SGHVS, CDR2 FQNEAQ. The CDR3 covers 13 residues.

The genes are TRBV11-3 and TRBJ2-2; tentatively, D is TRBD2 (5 bases). V dropped 5 bases and J dropped 3 bases, with 13 bases sitting between them. This CDR3 comprises 15 residues. Germline CDR1 and CDR2: SGHNT and YENEEA. The CDR3, as DNA: TGTGCCAGCAGCCTCACGGGATTTTACACCGGGGAGCTGTTTTTT. Its translation is CASSLTGFYTGELFF.

The gene calls are TRBV7-9 and TRBJ1-1; 8 bases match TRBD1. Unmatched junction bases numbered 7, after V lost 5 bases and J lost 11 bases. Germline V gene lookup returns CDR1 SEHNR and CDR2 FQNEAQ (reference sequence). The CDR3 is made up of 12 amino acids. The CDR3 sequence: CASSLQGAHAFF. In DNA form, the CDR3 reads TGTGCCAGCAGCCTCCAGGGGGCGCACGCTTTCTTT.

The chain uses TRBV29-1 and TRBJ2-5; tentatively, D is TRBD1 or TRBD2 (6 bases each). This CDR3 comprises 13 residues. V was pared by 3 bases and J by 6 bases, with 14 bases between. Germline V gene lookup returns CDR1 SQVTM and CDR2 ANQGSEA. In DNA form, the CDR3 reads TGCAGCGTTGAGACGGGGGCTCGGAAGACCCAGTACTTC. It yields the protein CSVETGARKTQYF.

The chain has TRBV19 and TRBJ2-1; D gene unclear. This CDR3 is 15 amino acids long. The V end lost 2 bases, the J end lost 0 bases, and 8 bases lay between the germline ends. Per germline, CDR1 LNHDA and CDR2 SQIVND (reference sequence). This chain's CDR3 is CASSIFESSYNEQFF. DNA for the CDR3: TGTGCCAGTAGTATATTTGAGAGCTCCTACAATGAGCAGTTCTTC. Filled out from reference TRBV19 and TRBJ2-1, the complete variable domain reads DGGITQSPKYLFRKEGQNVTLSCEQNLNHDAMYWYRQDPGQGLRLIYYSQIVNDFQKGDIAEGYSVSREKKESFPLTVTSAQKNPTAFYLCASSIFESSYNEQFFGPGTRLTVL.

V and J are TRBV7-6 and TRBJ2-1; 9 bases are shared with TRBD2. Per the germline V gene, CDR1 is SGHVS and CDR2 is FNYEAQ. The CDR3 is 20 residues long. V lost 2 bases, J lost 0 bases, and 14 bases stayed unmatched. For the CDR3, the DNA is TGTGCCAGCAGCTTACTTCCGGGAGCGAGACTAGCGGACTCCTACAATGAGCAGTTCTTC. This gives the protein CASSLLPGARLADSYNEQFF. The variable domain in full, with the rest retrieved from reference TRBV7-6 and TRBJ2-1, is GAGVSQSPRYKVTKRGQDVALRCDPISGHVSLYWYRQALGQGPEFLTYFNYEAQQDKSGLPNDRFSAERPEGSISTLTIQRTEQRDSAMYRCASSLLPGARLADSYNEQFFGPGTRLTVL.

V gene TRBV7-9 combines with J gene TRBJ2-1; D possibly corresponds to TRBD1 (5 bases). V was pared by 1 base and J by 1 base, with 8 bases between. The CDR3 consists of 15 residues. Germline V gene sequence: CDR1 SEHNR, CDR2 FQNEAQ (reference sequence). CDR3 loop: CASSLGGDSYNEQFF. In nucleotides, the CDR3 is TGTGCCAGCAGCTTAGGGGGCGATTCCTACAATGAGCAGTTCTTC.

J is TRBJ2-5 and V is TRBV28; possible D gene TRBD2, 6 bases. Trimming shortened V by 8 bases and J by 5 bases, and 15 bases separated the two germline ends. The germline gives CDR1 MDHEN, CDR2 SYDVKM. The length of the CDR3 is 13 residues. CDR3 in DNA: TGTGCCAGCGTGGAGGGCTCGGTGGAGACCCAGTACTTC. Translated, it gives CASVEGSVETQYF.

V usage is TRBV11-2 and J usage is TRBJ1-4; D might be TRBD1 (6 bases). The CDR3 loop spans 15 amino acids. CDR1 is SGHAT, CDR2 FQNNGV, per germline. Trimming left V 5 bases short and J 8 bases short, with 18 bases between. CDR3 sequence: CASSLSRGAREKLFF. The DNA for the CDR3 is TGTGCCAGCAGCCTTTCAAGGGGGGCTAGGGAAAAACTGTTTTTT.

The chain combines TRBV5-1 with TRBJ2-7, with 8 bases fitting TRBD1. This CDR3 is 14 amino acids long. Germline trimming cut 7 bases from V and 3 bases from J; bases unmatched to any gene: 9. Germline assignment: CDR1 SGHRS and CDR2 YFSETQ. The CDR3 loop reads CASAPGQVDYEQYF. Here the CDR3 DNA reads TGCGCCAGCGCACCGGGACAGGTGGACTACGAGCAGTACTTC.